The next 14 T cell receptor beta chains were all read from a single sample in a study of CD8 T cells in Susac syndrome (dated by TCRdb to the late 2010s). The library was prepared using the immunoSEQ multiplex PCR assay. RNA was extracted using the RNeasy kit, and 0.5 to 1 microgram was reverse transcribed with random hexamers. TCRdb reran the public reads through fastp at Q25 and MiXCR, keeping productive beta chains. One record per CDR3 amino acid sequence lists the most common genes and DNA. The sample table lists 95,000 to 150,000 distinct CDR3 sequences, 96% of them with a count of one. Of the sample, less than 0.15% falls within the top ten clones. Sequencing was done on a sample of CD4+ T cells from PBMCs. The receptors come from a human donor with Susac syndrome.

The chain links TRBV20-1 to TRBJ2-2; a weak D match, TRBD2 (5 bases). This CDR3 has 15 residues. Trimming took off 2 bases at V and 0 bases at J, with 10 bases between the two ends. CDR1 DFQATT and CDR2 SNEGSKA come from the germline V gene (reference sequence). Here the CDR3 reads CSARSERTNTGELFF. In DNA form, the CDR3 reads TGCAGTGCTAGAAGTGAGCGGACGAACACCGGGGAGCTGTTTTTT.

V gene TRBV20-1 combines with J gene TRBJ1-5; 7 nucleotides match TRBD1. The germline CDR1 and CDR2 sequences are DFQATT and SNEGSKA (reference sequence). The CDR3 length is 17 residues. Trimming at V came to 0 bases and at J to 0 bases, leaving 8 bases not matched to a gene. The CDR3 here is CSARDQGGLPSNQPQHF. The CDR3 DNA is TGCAGTGCTAGAGATCAGGGGGGTCTTCCTAGCAATCAGCCCCAGCATTTT.

The CDR3 nucleotides are TGCAGTGCCCCTCACAGGGACTCTGGAAACACCATATATTTT. This sequence encodes CSAPHRDSGNTIYF. The chain is built from TRBV20-1 and TRBJ1-3, with D maybe TRBD1 (6 bases). Trimming took off 6 bases at V and 0 bases at J, with 12 bases between the two ends. CDR1 and CDR2 (germline): DFQATT, SNEGSKA (reference sequence). CDR3 size: 14 residues.

The CDR3: CSARGDGGQGAYEQYF. In nucleotides, the CDR3 is TGCAGTGCTAGAGGGGATGGGGGACAGGGGGCTTACGAGCAGTACTTC. The J gene is TRBJ2-7, the V gene TRBV20-1; 12 bases align to TRBD1. Per the germline V gene, CDR1 is DFQATT and CDR2 is SNEGSKA (reference sequence). V shed 1 base, J shed 4 bases, and the junction held 8 bases outside the gene matches. This CDR3 has 16 amino acids.

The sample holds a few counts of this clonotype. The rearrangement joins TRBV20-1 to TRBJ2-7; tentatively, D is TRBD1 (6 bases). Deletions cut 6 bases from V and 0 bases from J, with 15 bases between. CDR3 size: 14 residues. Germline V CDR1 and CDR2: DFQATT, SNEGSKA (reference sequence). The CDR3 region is CSAPNDRSSYEQYF. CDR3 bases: TGCAGTGCGCCGAACGACAGGAGCTCCTACGAGCAGTACTTC.

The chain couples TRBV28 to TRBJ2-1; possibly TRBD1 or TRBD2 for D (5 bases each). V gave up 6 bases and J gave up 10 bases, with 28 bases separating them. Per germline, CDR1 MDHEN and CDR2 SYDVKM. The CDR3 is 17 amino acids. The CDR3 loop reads CASSPTGLTVRPGEQFF. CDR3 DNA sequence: TGTGCCAGCAGCCCAACGGGGTTGACAGTCCGGCCGGGGGAGCAGTTCTTC.

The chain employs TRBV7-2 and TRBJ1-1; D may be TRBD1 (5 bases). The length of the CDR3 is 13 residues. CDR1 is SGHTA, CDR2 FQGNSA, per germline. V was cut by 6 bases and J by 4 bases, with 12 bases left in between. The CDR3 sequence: CASRLSRVTEAFF. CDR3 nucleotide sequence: TGTGCCAGCAGATTGAGCAGGGTCACTGAAGCTTTCTTT.

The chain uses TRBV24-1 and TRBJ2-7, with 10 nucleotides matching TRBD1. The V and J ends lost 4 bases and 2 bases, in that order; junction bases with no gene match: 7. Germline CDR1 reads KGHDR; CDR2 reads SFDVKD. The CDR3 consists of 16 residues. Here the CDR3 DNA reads TGTGCCACCAGTGACCCGACAGGGGGCAAGGCCTACGAGCAGTACTTC. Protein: CATSDPTGGKAYEQYF.

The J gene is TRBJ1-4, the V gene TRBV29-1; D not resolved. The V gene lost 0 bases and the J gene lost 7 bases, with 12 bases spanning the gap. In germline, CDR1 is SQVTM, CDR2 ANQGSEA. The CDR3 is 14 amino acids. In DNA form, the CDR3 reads TGCAGCGTTGAAGATCCCGGACTATCTGAAAAACTGTTTTTT. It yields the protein CSVEDPGLSEKLFF.

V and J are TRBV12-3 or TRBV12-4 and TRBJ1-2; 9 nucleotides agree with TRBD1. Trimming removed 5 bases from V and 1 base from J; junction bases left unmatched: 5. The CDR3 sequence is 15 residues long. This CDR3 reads CASSKGQGLNYGYTF. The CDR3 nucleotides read TGTGCCAGCAGTAAGGGACAGGGCCTTAACTATGGCTACACCTTC.

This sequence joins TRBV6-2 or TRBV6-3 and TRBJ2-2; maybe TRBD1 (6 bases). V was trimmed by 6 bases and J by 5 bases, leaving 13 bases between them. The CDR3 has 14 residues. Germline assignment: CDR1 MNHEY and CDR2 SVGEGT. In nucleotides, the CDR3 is TGTGCCAGCAGCCTCAAAGGGGGAACCGGGGAGCTGTTTTTT. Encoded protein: CASSLKGGTGELFF.

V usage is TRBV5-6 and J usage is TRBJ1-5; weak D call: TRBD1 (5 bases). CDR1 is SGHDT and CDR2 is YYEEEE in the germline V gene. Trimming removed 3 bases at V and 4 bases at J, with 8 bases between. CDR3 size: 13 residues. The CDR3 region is CASSYRLNQPQHF. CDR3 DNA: TGTGCCAGCAGCTACAGGTTGAATCAGCCCCAGCATTTT.

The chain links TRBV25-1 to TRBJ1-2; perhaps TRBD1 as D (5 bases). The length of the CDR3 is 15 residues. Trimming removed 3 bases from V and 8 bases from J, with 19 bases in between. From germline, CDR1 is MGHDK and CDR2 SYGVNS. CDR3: CASSDGGTGLRGYTF. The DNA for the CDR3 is TGTGCCAGCAGTGATGGAGGGACGGGGTTGAGGGGCTACACCTTC.

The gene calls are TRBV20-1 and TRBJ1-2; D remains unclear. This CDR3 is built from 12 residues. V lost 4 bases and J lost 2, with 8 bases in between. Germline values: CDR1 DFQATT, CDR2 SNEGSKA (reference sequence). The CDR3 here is CSAKAENYGYTF. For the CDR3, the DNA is TGCAGTGCTAAAGCAGAAAACTATGGCTACACCTTC.